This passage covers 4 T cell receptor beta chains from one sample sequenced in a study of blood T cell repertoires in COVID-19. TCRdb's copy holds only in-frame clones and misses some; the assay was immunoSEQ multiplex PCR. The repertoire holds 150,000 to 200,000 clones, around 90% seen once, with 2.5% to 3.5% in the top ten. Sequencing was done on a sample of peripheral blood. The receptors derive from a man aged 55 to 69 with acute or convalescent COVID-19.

CDR3 sequence: CATRNRVANEKLFF. CDR3 DNA: TGTGCCACCCGGAACAGGGTGGCTAATGAAAAACTGTTTTTT. The chain carries TRBV2 and TRBJ1-4, with a possible D match to TRBD1 (6 bases). With 10 bases removed from V and 3 bases from J, the gap between germline ends came to 15 bases. The CDR3 runs 14 residues. Germline lookup yields CDR1 SNHLY and CDR2 FYNNEI.

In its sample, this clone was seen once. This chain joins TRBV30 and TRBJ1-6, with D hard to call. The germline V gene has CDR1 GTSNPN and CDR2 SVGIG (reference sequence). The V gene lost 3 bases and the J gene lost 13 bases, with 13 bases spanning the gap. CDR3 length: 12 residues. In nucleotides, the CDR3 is TGTGCCTGGAGCGAACTGGCAGGCCCCCTCCACTTT. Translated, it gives CAWSELAGPLHF. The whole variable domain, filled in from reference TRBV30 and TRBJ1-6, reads SQTIHQWPATLVQPVGSPLSLECTVEGTSNPNLYWYRQAAGRGLQLLFYSVGIGQISSEVPQNLSASRPQDRQFILSSKKLLLSDSGFYLCAWSELAGPLHFGNGTRLTVT.

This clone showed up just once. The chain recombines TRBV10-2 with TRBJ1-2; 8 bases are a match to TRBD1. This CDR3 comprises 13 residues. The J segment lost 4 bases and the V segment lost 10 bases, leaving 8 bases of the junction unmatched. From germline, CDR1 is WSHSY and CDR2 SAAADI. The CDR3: CATRTGYGYGYTF. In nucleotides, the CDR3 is TGCGCCACGAGGACAGGGTACGGCTATGGCTACACCTTC.

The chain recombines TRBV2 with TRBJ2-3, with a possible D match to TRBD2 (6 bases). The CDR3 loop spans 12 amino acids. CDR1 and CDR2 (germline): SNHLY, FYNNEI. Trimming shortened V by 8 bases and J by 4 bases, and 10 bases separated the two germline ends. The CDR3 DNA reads TGTGCCAGCGGGGACTCTTCAGATACGCAGTATTTT. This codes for CASGDSSDTQYF.